These 19 T cell receptor beta chains share one sample of origin, sequenced in a study of T-cell memory formation after mild COVID-19. Via MiXCR, TCRdb re-called the 5' RACE reads, giving one row per CDR3 protein. The sample has about 350,000 distinct CDR3 sequences, 12% to 15% seen once. Sample: PBMCs or a T cell subset sorted from them (not recorded which). Receptor source: a man aged 18 to 30 who had mild COVID-19 (a few samples of this study predate the infection). Cell type and time point are not known.

The chain recombines TRBV5-6 with TRBJ1-6; 10 nucleotides align to TRBD1. The V and J ends lost 4 bases and 7 bases, in that order; junction bases with no gene match: 5. Germline lookup yields CDR1 SGHDT and CDR2 YYEEEE. There are 15 residues in the CDR3. The chain's CDR3 is CASSTGQGVNSPLHF. The CDR3 coding sequence is TGTGCCAGCAGCACCGGACAGGGGGTAAATTCACCCCTCCACTTT.

The chain combines TRBV5-4 with TRBJ2-1, with D unclear. V was clipped by 2 bases and J by 8 bases, with 11 bases between them. The CDR3 sequence is 13 residues long. Per the germline V gene, CDR1 is SGHNT and CDR2 is YYREEE (reference sequence). The CDR3 DNA is TGTGCCAGCAGCTTTTATAAGCGTGATGAGCAGTTCTTC. This translates into CASSFYKRDEQFF.

The V gene is TRBV20-1, the J gene TRBJ2-3; D not certain. Trimming took 6 bases from V and 2 from J, leaving 12 bases between them. Germline assignment: CDR1 DFQATT and CDR2 SNEGSKA (reference sequence). The CDR3 length is 13 residues. The CDR3 loop reads CSALGSPTDTQYF. DNA for the CDR3: TGCAGTGCGTTGGGCTCCCCCACAGATACGCAGTATTTT.

A single count supports this clonotype. This sequence joins TRBV7-2 and TRBJ1-2, with TRBD1 matching over 7 bases. The CDR3 is made up of 13 amino acids. The junction had 8 bases not matched to a gene; V was cut back by 5 bases and J by 8 bases. Per germline, CDR1 SGHTA and CDR2 FQGNSA. In DNA form, the CDR3 reads TGTGCCAGCAGCCCCGAGACAGGGAGCGGCTACACCTTC. Amino acid sequence: CASSPETGSGYTF.

This chain links TRBV10-3 with TRBJ1-2, with D unresolved. Germline loops: CDR1 ENHRY, CDR2 SYGVKD. Trimming stripped 0 bases from V and 2 bases from J, with 7 bases between. This CDR3 contains 14 residues. The CDR3 DNA reads TGTGCCATCAGTGAGTCCCCGGCCAACTATGGCTACACCTTC. Encoded protein: CAISESPANYGYTF.

This clonotype occurred a few times. The rearrangement links TRBV6-2 or TRBV6-3 to TRBJ2-2; 10 nucleotides align to TRBD2. The germline V gene has CDR1 MNHEY and CDR2 SVGEGT. The J segment lost 1 base and the V segment lost 5 bases, leaving 4 bases of the junction unmatched. This CDR3 comprises 16 residues. CDR3 coding DNA: TGTGCCAGCAGTGGTCTAGCGGGGGTGAACACCGGGGAGCTGTTTTTT. Amino acid sequence: CASSGLAGVNTGELFF.

This clonotype was counted a few times. This chain links TRBV4-3 with TRBJ1-6; D unclear. The CDR3 sequence is 14 residues long. Between the trimmed V and J ends, which lost 1 base and 6 bases, there was a span of 7 bases. In germline, CDR1 is LGHNA, CDR2 YSLEER. In DNA form, the CDR3 reads TGCGCCAGCAGCCAAGCTACAGCTAATTCACCCCTCCACTTT. It specifies CASSQATANSPLHF.

This clonotype has only a few counts. This chain uses TRBV11-2 with TRBJ1-2, with D perhaps matching TRBD1 (5 bases). Germline loops: CDR1 SGHAT, CDR2 FQNNGV. Trimming took off 2 bases at V and 7 bases at J, with 17 bases between the two ends. This CDR3 has 15 amino acids. The chain's CDR3 is CASSLPRGSLGGYTF. The CDR3 DNA is TGTGCCAGCAGCTTACCCCGGGGGAGTTTGGGTGGCTACACCTTC.

The V gene is TRBV18, the J gene TRBJ1-1; D gene uncertain. Germline loops: CDR1 KGHSH, CDR2 LQKENI. The V gene lost 2 bases and the J gene lost 0 bases, with 7 bases spanning the gap. CDR3 size: 14 residues. The CDR3 loop reads CASSPSALNTEAFF. In DNA form, the CDR3 reads TGTGCCAGCTCACCAAGCGCCTTGAACACTGAAGCTTTCTTT. Variable domain in full (rest from reference TRBV18 and TRBJ1-1): NAGVMQNPRHLVRRRGQEARLRCSPMKGHSHVYWYRQLPEEGLKFMVYLQKENIIDESGMPKERFSAEFPKEGPSILRIQQVVRGDSAAYFCASSPSALNTEAFFGQGTRLTVV.

This clonotype was counted between two and nine times. The V gene is TRBV11-2, the J gene TRBJ2-1; tentatively, D is TRBD2 (6 bases). V lost 6 bases, J lost 6 bases, and 15 bases lay in between. Germline V gene lookup returns CDR1 SGHAT and CDR2 FQNNGV. The CDR3 spans 14 residues. The CDR3 region has the DNA TGTGCCAGCAGTATCACCATGGGGGGCAATGAGCAGTTCTTC. It yields the protein CASSITMGGNEQFF.

The rearrangement links TRBV12-3 or TRBV12-4 to TRBJ1-6; TRBD1 agrees at 7 bases. Trimming took 3 bases from V and 11 from J; bases not matched to a gene: 7. This CDR3 comprises 14 residues. The CDR3 protein is CASSLEQGVTPLHF. The CDR3 DNA reads TGTGCCAGCAGTTTGGAGCAGGGGGTTACACCCCTCCACTTT.

The chain carries TRBV5-6 and TRBJ2-1, with D tentatively TRBD2 (7 bases). CDR3 length: 15 amino acids. V lost 5 bases and J lost 2, with 14 bases in between. From germline, CDR1 is SGHDT and CDR2 YYEEEE. In DNA, the CDR3 is TGTGCCAGCAGGGCGGGCGGGGGCCCCTACAATGAGCAGTTCTTC. It encodes CASRAGGGPYNEQFF.

A few counts support this clonotype. The V gene is TRBV2, the J gene TRBJ2-1; D remains unclear. The V gene lost 3 bases and the J gene lost 7 bases, with 7 bases spanning the gap. Germline-derived CDR1 and CDR2 are SNHLY and FYNNEI. There are 12 residues in the CDR3. The chain's CDR3 is CASSDSLNEQFF. For the CDR3, the DNA is TGTGCCAGCAGTGATAGTCTGAATGAGCAGTTCTTC.

The CDR3 bases are TGCAGCGTTGGGACAGGGGTTCCTGATGAAGCTTTCTTT. As protein: CSVGTGVPDEAFF. The rearrangement links TRBV29-1 to TRBJ1-1; TRBD1 matches at 9 bases. This CDR3 region has 13 residues. The germline gives CDR1 SQVTM, CDR2 ANQGSEA. The J segment lost 7 bases and the V segment lost 4 bases, leaving 7 bases of the junction unmatched.

This clonotype was seen more than once but under ten times. The V and J genes are TRBV4-3 and TRBJ2-5; D perhaps matches TRBD1 (5 bases). The CDR3 extends over 14 amino acids. CDR1 and CDR2 (germline): LGHNA, YSLEER. Trimming took 0 bases from V and 3 from J, leaving 8 bases between them. CDR3 sequence: CASSQEGREETQYF. Here the CDR3 DNA reads TGCGCCAGCAGCCAAGAGGGCAGGGAAGAGACCCAGTACTTC.

The V call is TRBV20-1, the J call TRBJ2-1, with 9 bases that match TRBD1. Per germline, CDR1 DFQATT and CDR2 SNEGSKA (reference sequence). Trimming removed 5 bases from V and 3 bases from J; junction bases left unmatched: 5. The CDR3 spans 14 residues. CDR3 loop: CSAQTGGNYNEQFF. The CDR3 DNA reads as TGCAGTGCTCAGACAGGGGGTAACTACAATGAGCAGTTCTTC.

This chain links TRBV4-2 with TRBJ2-4; tentative D call: TRBD2 (5 bases). The germline V gene encodes CDR1 LGHNA and CDR2 YNFKEQ. There are 19 residues in the CDR3. V gave up 0 bases and J gave up 0 bases, with 18 bases separating them. The DNA of the CDR3 is TGTGCCAGCAGCCAAGATTACTTGGGTGGGGAGCTAGCCAAAAACATTCAGTACTTC. Amino acids: CASSQDYLGGELAKNIQYF.

This clonotype was detected a few times. V gene TRBV28 combines with J gene TRBJ2-4, with a possible D match to TRBD2 (6 bases). V lost 8 bases, J lost 1 base, and 12 bases lay in between. The CDR3 length is 14 residues. The germline V gene has CDR1 MDHEN and CDR2 SYDVKM. The CDR3 DNA reads as TGTGCCAGCCATAGCGGTTGGGCCAAAAACATTCAGTACTTC. Translated: CASHSGWAKNIQYF.

This clonotype was recorded a few times. The genes are TRBV5-6 and TRBJ2-2, with D perhaps TRBD1 or TRBD2 (5 bases each). CDR3 length: 17 residues. The V end was cut by 0 bases, the J end by 4 bases, with 16 bases between. Germline V CDR1 and CDR2: SGHDT, YYEEEE. CDR3 residues: CASSLAFTWGSTGELFF. In DNA form, the CDR3 reads TGTGCCAGCAGCTTGGCCTTCACGTGGGGGAGCACCGGGGAGCTGTTTTTT.